One sample yielded the 31 T cell receptor beta chains listed below, sequenced in a study of blood T cells in healthy people across ages. With a J-beta primer mix and a sample-barcoded 5' primer, a second PCR ran about 7 to 12 cycles. TCRdb reprocessed the 5' RACE reads with MiXCR, giving one entry per CDR3 protein. The sample shows fewer than 2,000,000 distinct CDR3 sequences, around 40% of them seen only once. The source material was blood. Every receptor here comes from a human donor in good health.

The rearrangement uses TRBV6-1 and TRBJ2-5, with 12 bases matching TRBD2. V lost 6 bases and J lost 5; bases outside the gene matches: 16. CDR1 and CDR2 (germline): MNHNS, SASEGT. The CDR3 runs to 18 residues. Here the CDR3 reads CASSRYSSSGGAKETQYF. For the CDR3, the DNA is TGTGCCAGCAGCCGGTACTCCTCTAGCGGGGGGGCGAAGGAGACCCAGTACTTC.

Written as DNA, the CDR3 is TGTGCCAGCAGCCCCGAACAGGGAGGGTCTGGGGCCAACGTCCTGACTTTC. Its translation: CASSPEQGGSGANVLTF. The chain combines TRBV6-1 with TRBJ2-6, with D possibly matching TRBD2 (7 bases). CDR1 is MNHNS and CDR2 is SASEGT in the germline V gene. The CDR3 covers 17 residues. Trimming removed 6 bases from V and 1 base from J, with 16 bases in between.

The chain joins TRBV3-1 to TRBJ1-1, with a tentative D call TRBD1 (6 bases). V lost 4 bases to trimming and J lost 10 bases, with 19 bases between them. CDR3 length: 14 residues. CDR1 and CDR2 from the germline V gene are LGHDT and YNNKEL (reference sequence). The CDR3, as DNA: TGTGCCAGCAGCCGAGAGGACAGAACCTCGGTAGCTTTCTTT. Amino acids: CASSREDRTSVAFF.

This clonotype was picked up a small number of times. The CDR3 loop reads CASSLVGLANTGELFF. CDR3 nucleotide sequence: TGCGCCAGCAGCTTGGTGGGACTAGCGAACACCGGGGAGCTGTTTTTT. The rearrangement uses TRBV5-1 and TRBJ2-2, with 8 bases aligning to TRBD2. The CDR3 is 16 residues long. Unmatched junction bases numbered 1, after V lost 0 bases and J lost 0 bases. From germline, CDR1 is SGHRS and CDR2 YFSETQ.

The genes are TRBV4-1 and TRBJ1-2, with a tentative D call TRBD1 (6 bases). Trimming cost V 4 bases and J 4 bases, with 13 bases left between them. The CDR3 totals 14 residues. Germline-derived CDR1 and CDR2 are MGHRA and YSYEKL. CDR3 sequence reads: CASSRVGGFYGYTF. The DNA for the CDR3 is TGCGCCAGCAGCCGAGTTGGGGGCTTCTATGGCTACACCTTC.

This clonotype has only a few counts. The chain carries TRBV3-1 and TRBJ1-2, with D possibly being TRBD1 (6 bases). Germline CDR1 LGHDT, CDR2 YNNKEL (reference sequence). V lost 5 bases, J lost 6 bases, and 31 bases lay in between. There are 19 residues in the CDR3. For the CDR3, the DNA is TGTGCCAGCAGCTCCCGAGATCCTTTACAGGGAAGGCAACCGAATGGCTACACCTTC. As protein: CASSSRDPLQGRQPNGYTF.

This clonotype was seen once. This chain connects TRBV7-2 to TRBJ2-3; TRBD1 matches 8 bases. In germline, CDR1 is SGHTA, CDR2 FQGNSA. CDR3 length: 13 amino acids. V dropped 7 bases and J dropped 3; count of bases not matched to a gene: 3. The CDR3 DNA follows: TGTGCCAGCACCCACAGGGGGACAGATACGCAGTATTTT. It encodes CASTHRGTDTQYF.

The V call is TRBV5-1, the J call TRBJ2-3, with no clear D. Trimming removed 5 bases at V and 6 bases at J, with 16 bases between. Germline CDR1 SGHRS, CDR2 YFSETQ. CDR3 length: 14 amino acids. In nucleotides, the CDR3 is TGCGCCAGCAGTCCCTCTAGGTTCGTGGATACGCAGTATTTT. This encodes CASSPSRFVDTQYF.

The CDR3 coding sequence is TGCAGTGCTAGAGATTTCCGGGGACGTGGCTACACCTTC. Its translation: CSARDFRGRGYTF. The chain has TRBV20-1 and TRBJ1-2, with a possible D match to TRBD1 (5 bases). The germline gives CDR1 DFQATT, CDR2 SNEGSKA (reference sequence). V dropped 0 bases and J dropped 7 bases, with 12 bases sitting between them. There are 13 residues in the CDR3.

This clonotype has at least ten counts. The rearrangement uses TRBV20-1 and TRBJ2-7; D perhaps matches TRBD1 (6 bases). The CDR3 extends over 13 amino acids. The V gene's germline CDR1 is DFQATT and CDR2 SNEGSKA (reference sequence). Trimming took off 5 bases at V and 3 bases at J, with 14 bases between the two ends. In DNA form, the CDR3 reads TGCAGTGCTCGGGACAAACCGGACTACGAGCAGTACTTC. Its translation: CSARDKPDYEQYF.

This clonotype has ten or more counts. This chain joins TRBV29-1 and TRBJ2-7; maybe TRBD1 (6 bases). Germline V CDR1 and CDR2: SQVTM, ANQGSEA. V was shortened by 4 bases and J by 3 bases, with 13 bases between the two germline ends. There are 13 residues in the CDR3. In DNA form, the CDR3 reads TGCAGCGTTGGACAGGAGCCCTTCTACGAGCAGTACTTC. Residues: CSVGQEPFYEQYF.

The sample holds a few counts of this clonotype. This rearrangement joins TRBV4-3 to TRBJ1-2, with TRBD1 matching over 9 bases. Germline CDR1 LGHNA, CDR2 YSLEER. V lost 4 bases and J lost 2; bases outside the gene matches: 8. This CDR3 has 16 residues. CDR3 region: CASSLGSGQGNYGYTF. The CDR3 bases are TGCGCCAGCAGCCTCGGATCCGGACAGGGGAACTATGGCTACACCTTC.

J is TRBJ2-1 and V is TRBV30; D uncertain. CDR3 length equals 11 residues. The V gene's germline CDR1 is GTSNPN and CDR2 SVGIG (reference sequence). V lost 0 bases and J 10 bases, leaving 7 bases between the germline ends. The CDR3 region has the DNA TGTGCCTGGAGTGTATGGTACGAGCAGTTCTTC. This translates into CAWSVWYEQFF.

The chain links TRBV29-1 to TRBJ1-2; D unresolved. The length of the CDR3 is 14 residues. Germline CDR1 SQVTM, CDR2 ANQGSEA. V was trimmed by 4 bases and J by 8 bases, leaving 20 bases between them. CDR3 nucleotide sequence: TGCAGCGTTGTCCGAGGGTTCAGCTCCTGGGGCTACACCTTC. Translated: CSVVRGFSSWGYTF.

This clonotype was picked up a small number of times. The chain has TRBV15 and TRBJ2-1, with D possibly being TRBD1 or TRBD2 (5 bases each). The germline V gene encodes CDR1 LNHNV and CDR2 YYDKDF (reference sequence). The CDR3 runs to 13 residues. Deletions cut 6 bases from V and 5 bases from J, with 11 bases between. CDR3 residues: CATSRGPNNEQFF. The CDR3 DNA sequence: TGTGCCACCAGTAGGGGACCCAACAATGAGCAGTTCTTC.

The DNA for the CDR3 is TGTGCCAGCAGCCCGGGGGGGCGTCCTCCGTTCTTC. Protein product: CASSPGGRPPFF. The chain couples TRBV9 to TRBJ2-1; 8 bases agree with TRBD2. V was pared by 4 bases and J by 15 bases, with 9 bases of the junction left unmatched. CDR3 length: 12 residues. In germline, CDR1 is SGDLS, CDR2 YYNGEE.

This chain joins TRBV7-2 and TRBJ2-3, with a weak D call TRBD1 (6 bases). Germline V CDR1 and CDR2: SGHTA, FQGNSA. The CDR3 is 17 residues long. Trimming removed 3 bases from V and 7 bases from J, with 23 bases in between. The CDR3 loop is CASSLVRSGARLHTQYF. CDR3 DNA: TGTGCCAGCAGCTTGGTCCGTTCAGGGGCCAGACTCCATACGCAGTATTTT.

This clonotype was observed a handful of times. The chain combines TRBV9 with TRBJ2-7; D not resolved. The CDR3 contains 15 residues. The germline gives CDR1 SGDLS, CDR2 YYNGEE. Trimming removed 3 bases at V and 0 bases at J, with 13 bases between. The CDR3 DNA is TGTGCCAGCAGCGAGGACCCTCTTAGCTCCTACGAGCAGTACTTC. This gives the protein CASSEDPLSSYEQYF.

This chain connects TRBV6-4 to TRBJ2-2; possible D gene TRBD2, 6 bases. Germline CDR1 reads MRHNA; CDR2 reads SNTAGT. The CDR3 has 14 residues. V was shortened by 7 bases and J by 6 bases, with 15 bases between the two germline ends. The CDR3 region is CASKIGGGSGELFF. CDR3 sequence (DNA): TGTGCCAGCAAGATCGGTGGGGGGTCCGGGGAGCTGTTTTTT.

J is TRBJ1-1 and V is TRBV29-1; D gene ambiguous. Per the germline V gene, CDR1 is SQVTM and CDR2 is ANQGSEA. Deletions cut 4 bases from V and 2 bases from J, with 8 bases between. This CDR3 contains 12 residues. Here the CDR3 DNA reads TGCAGCGTTGTCCAGTCAAACACTGAAGCTTTCTTT. Translation gives CSVVQSNTEAFF. Full variable domain (missing parts from reference TRBV29-1 and TRBJ1-1): SAVISQKPSRDICQRGTSLTIQCQVDSQVTMMFWYRQQPGQSLTLIATANQGSEATYESGFVIDKFPISRPNLTFSTLTVSNMSPEDSSIYLCSVVQSNTEAFFGQGTRLTVV.

This chain links TRBV20-1 with TRBJ2-3; unclear D gene. Trimming removed 4 bases from V and 1 base from J, with 3 bases in between. Germline lookup yields CDR1 DFQATT and CDR2 SNEGSKA (reference sequence). The CDR3 sequence is 11 residues long. CDR3 sequence (DNA): TGCAGTGCTACAGGCACAGATACGCAGTATTTT. Amino acid sequence: CSATGTDTQYF.

This clonotype was counted only a few times. The CDR3 DNA is TGTGCCAGCAGTTACCCAGGACAGGGGGCCTACGAGCAGTACTTC. Translating gives CASSYPGQGAYEQYF. The genes are TRBV6-5 and TRBJ2-7, with 10 nucleotides matching TRBD1. The J segment lost 2 bases and the V segment lost 2 bases, leaving 3 bases of the junction unmatched. The CDR3 contains 15 residues. The germline CDR1 and CDR2 sequences are MNHEY and SVGAGI.

This clonotype was counted a few times. This chain connects TRBV7-9 to TRBJ1-1; D gene ambiguous. The germline CDR1 and CDR2 sequences are SEHNR and FQNEAQ (reference sequence). The V and J ends lost 4 bases and 8 bases respectively, with 17 bases between them. CDR3 length: 14 amino acids. CDR3 sequence (DNA): TGTGCCAGCAGCTCAAGGGCGGGAAGATTCGAAGCTTTCTTT. This sequence encodes CASSSRAGRFEAFF.

The chain joins TRBV5-5 to TRBJ2-5, with D perhaps matching TRBD1 (6 bases). Trimming shortened V by 0 bases and J by 4 bases, and 16 bases separated the two germline ends. The germline V gene has CDR1 SGHKS and CDR2 YYEKEE (reference sequence). CDR3 length equals 16 residues. This chain's CDR3 is CASSLVQGLGTETQYF. In nucleotides, the CDR3 is TGTGCCAGCAGCTTGGTCCAGGGGCTAGGAACAGAGACCCAGTACTTC.

The J gene is TRBJ1-1, the V gene TRBV6-5, with D perhaps matching TRBD1 (5 bases). The length of the CDR3 is 14 residues. Trimming took 2 bases from V and 0 from J, leaving 7 bases between them. Germline V gene sequence: CDR1 MNHEY, CDR2 SVGAGI. CDR3 nucleotide sequence: TGTGCCAGCAGTTACGACAGCCTGAACACTGAAGCTTTCTTT. Translated: CASSYDSLNTEAFF.

This clonotype was recorded a few times. V usage is TRBV4-1 and J usage is TRBJ1-2; D may be TRBD1 (5 bases). The CDR3 is made up of 16 amino acids. Germline-derived CDR1 and CDR2 are MGHRA and YSYEKL. Trimming pared 0 bases from V and 5 bases from J, leaving 16 bases between. The CDR3 region is CASSQEGVSATYGYTF. The DNA for the CDR3 is TGCGCCAGCAGCCAAGAGGGGGTTTCAGCCACTTATGGCTACACCTTC.

The rearrangement uses TRBV11-2 and TRBJ1-2, with D perhaps TRBD1 (5 bases). The germline V gene has CDR1 SGHAT and CDR2 FQNNGV. CDR3 size: 15 residues. Trimming took off 1 base at V and 2 bases at J, with 11 bases between the two ends. Here the CDR3 reads CASSLGRDRNYGYTF. The CDR3, as DNA: TGTGCCAGCAGCTTAGGTAGAGACAGAAACTATGGCTACACCTTC. Filled out from reference TRBV11-2 and TRBJ1-2, the complete variable domain reads EAGVAQSPRYKIIEKRQSVAFWCNPISGHATLYWYQQILGQGPKLLIQFQNNGVVDDSQLPKDRFSAERLKGVDSTLKIQPAKLEDSAVYLCASSLGRDRNYGYTFGSGTRLTVV.

This chain joins TRBV15 and TRBJ2-3; TRBD1 matches 7 bases. This CDR3 contains 17 residues. CDR1 and CDR2 from the germline V gene are LNHNV and YYDKDF (reference sequence). V shed 6 bases and J 0 bases; nucleotides not matched to a gene: 12. CDR3 DNA sequence: TGTGCCACCAGTAGGTCTTTGACAGGGCCAAGCACAGATACGCAGTATTTT. Translation: CATSRSLTGPSTDTQYF.

The genes are TRBV6-6 and TRBJ2-7; D ambiguous. This CDR3 is built from 12 residues. Germline lookup yields CDR1 MNHNY and CDR2 SVGAGI (reference sequence). Trimming cost V 8 bases and J 2 bases, with 10 bases left between them. The CDR3 is CASSELTYEQYF. DNA for the CDR3: TGTGCCAGCTCCGAACTGACCTACGAGCAGTACTTC.

This clonotype was observed a handful of times. The V gene is TRBV29-1, the J gene TRBJ1-2, with D possibly TRBD1 on 6 matching bases. V gave up 1 base and J gave up 2 bases, with 17 bases separating them. The germline gives CDR1 SQVTM, CDR2 ANQGSEA. The CDR3 loop spans 16 amino acids. CDR3: CSVEGADRLPNYGYTF. DNA of the CDR3: TGCAGCGTTGAAGGGGCTGACAGGCTCCCAAACTATGGCTACACCTTC.

The chain has TRBV7-2 and TRBJ1-2; D is undetermined. The CDR3 has 15 amino acids. V was shortened by 5 bases and J by 4 bases, with 17 bases between the two germline ends. CDR1 is SGHTA and CDR2 is FQGNSA in the germline V gene. CDR3 in DNA: TGTGCCAGCAGCCCTGCAAGCGGTGTCCTCTATGGCTACACCTTC. Amino acid sequence: CASSPASGVLYGYTF.